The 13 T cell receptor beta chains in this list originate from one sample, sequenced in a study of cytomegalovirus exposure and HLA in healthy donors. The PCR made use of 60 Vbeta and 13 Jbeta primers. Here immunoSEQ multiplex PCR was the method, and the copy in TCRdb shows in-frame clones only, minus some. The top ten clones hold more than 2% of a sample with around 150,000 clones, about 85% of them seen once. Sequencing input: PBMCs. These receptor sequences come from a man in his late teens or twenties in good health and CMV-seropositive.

The CDR3 bases are TGTGCCAGCAGCTTAGGCGCAGGGGACAATCAGCCCCAGCATTTT. Protein: CASSLGAGDNQPQHF. The gene calls are TRBV7-8 and TRBJ1-5; perhaps TRBD1 as D (6 bases). Germline V gene sequence: CDR1 SGHVS, CDR2 FQNEAQ. The V end was cut by 1 base, the J end by 3 bases, with 10 bases between. The CDR3 covers 15 residues.

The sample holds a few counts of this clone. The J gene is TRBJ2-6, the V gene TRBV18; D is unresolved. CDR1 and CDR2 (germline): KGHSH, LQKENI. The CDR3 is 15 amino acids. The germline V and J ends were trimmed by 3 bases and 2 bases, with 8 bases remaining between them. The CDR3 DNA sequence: TGTGCCAGCTCACCGAGTGGAGCTGGGGCCAACGTCCTGACTTTC. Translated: CASSPSGAGANVLTF.

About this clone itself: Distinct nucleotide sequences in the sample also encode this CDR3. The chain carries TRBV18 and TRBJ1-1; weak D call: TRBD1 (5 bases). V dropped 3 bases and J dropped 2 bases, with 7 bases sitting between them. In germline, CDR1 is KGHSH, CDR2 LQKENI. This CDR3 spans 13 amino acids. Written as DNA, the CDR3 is TGTGCCAGCTCACCCACAGGAAACACTGAAGCTTTCTTT. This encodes CASSPTGNTEAFF. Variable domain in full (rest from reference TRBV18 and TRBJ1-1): NAGVMQNPRHLVRRRGQEARLRCSPMKGHSHVYWYRQLPEEGLKFMVYLQKENIIDESGMPKERFSAEFPKEGPSILRIQQVVRGDSAAYFCASSPTGNTEAFFGQGTRLTVV.

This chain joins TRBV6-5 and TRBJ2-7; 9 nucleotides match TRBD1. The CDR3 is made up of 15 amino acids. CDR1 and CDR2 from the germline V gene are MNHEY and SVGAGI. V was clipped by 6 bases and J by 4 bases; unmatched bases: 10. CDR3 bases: TGTGCCAGCAGATCGGTGGGACAGGGAGTGTACGAGCAGTACTTC. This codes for CASRSVGQGVYEQYF.

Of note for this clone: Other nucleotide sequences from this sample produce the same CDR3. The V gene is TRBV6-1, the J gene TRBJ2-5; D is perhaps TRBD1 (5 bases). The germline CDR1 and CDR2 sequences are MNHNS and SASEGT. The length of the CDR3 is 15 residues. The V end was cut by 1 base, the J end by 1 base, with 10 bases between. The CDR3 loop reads CASSEVWGPQETQYF. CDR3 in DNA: TGTGCCAGCAGTGAAGTCTGGGGCCCCCAAGAGACCCAGTACTTC.

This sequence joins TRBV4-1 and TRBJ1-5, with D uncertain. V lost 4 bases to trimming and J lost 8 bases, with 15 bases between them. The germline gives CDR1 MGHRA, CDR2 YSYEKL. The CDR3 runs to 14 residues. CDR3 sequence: CASSPPGWTKPQHF. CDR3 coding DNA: TGCGCCAGCAGCCCGCCGGGTTGGACTAAGCCCCAGCATTTT.

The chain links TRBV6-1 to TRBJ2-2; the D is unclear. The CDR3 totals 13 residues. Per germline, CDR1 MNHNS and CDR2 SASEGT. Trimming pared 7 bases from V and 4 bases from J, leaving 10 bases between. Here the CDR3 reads CASIKETTGELFF. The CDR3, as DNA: TGTGCCAGCATTAAGGAGACCACCGGGGAGCTGTTTTTT.

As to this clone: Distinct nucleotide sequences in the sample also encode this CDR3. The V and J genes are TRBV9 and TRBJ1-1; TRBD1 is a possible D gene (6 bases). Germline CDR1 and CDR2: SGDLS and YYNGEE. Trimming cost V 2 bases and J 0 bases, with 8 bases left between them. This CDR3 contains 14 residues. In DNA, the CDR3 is TGTGCCAGCAGCGTGGGACACCTGAACACTGAAGCTTTCTTT. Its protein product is CASSVGHLNTEAFF.

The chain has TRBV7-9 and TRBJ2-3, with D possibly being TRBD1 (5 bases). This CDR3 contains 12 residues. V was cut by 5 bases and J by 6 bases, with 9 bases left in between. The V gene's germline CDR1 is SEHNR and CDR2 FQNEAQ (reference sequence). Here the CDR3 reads CASSPAGDTQYF. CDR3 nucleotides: TGTGCCAGCAGCCCGGCAGGGGATACGCAGTATTTT.

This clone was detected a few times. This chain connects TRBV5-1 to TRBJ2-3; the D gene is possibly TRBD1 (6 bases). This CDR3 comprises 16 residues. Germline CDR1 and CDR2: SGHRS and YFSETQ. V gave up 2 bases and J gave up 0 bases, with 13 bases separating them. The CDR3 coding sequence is TGCGCCAGCAGCTTCGAGGACAGTCTTAGCACAGATACGCAGTATTTT. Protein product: CASSFEDSLSTDTQYF.

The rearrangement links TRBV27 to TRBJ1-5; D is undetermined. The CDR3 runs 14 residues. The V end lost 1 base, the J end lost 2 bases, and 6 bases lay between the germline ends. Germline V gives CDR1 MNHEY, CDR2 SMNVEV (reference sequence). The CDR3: CASSLLGGNQPQHF. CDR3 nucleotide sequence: TGTGCCAGCAGTTTATTGGGCGGCAATCAGCCCCAGCATTTT.

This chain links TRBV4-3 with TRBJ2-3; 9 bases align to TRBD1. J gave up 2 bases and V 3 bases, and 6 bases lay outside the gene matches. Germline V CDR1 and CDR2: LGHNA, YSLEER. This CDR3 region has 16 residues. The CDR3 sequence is CASSQEDRGFTDTQYF. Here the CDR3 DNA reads TGCGCCAGCAGCCAGGAGGACAGGGGATTCACAGATACGCAGTATTTT.

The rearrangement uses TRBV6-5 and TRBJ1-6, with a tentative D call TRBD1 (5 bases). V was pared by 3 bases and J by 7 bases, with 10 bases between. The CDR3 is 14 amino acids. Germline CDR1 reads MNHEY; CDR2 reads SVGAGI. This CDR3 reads CASSYTGPNSPLHF. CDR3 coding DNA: TGTGCCAGCAGTTATACAGGACCAAATTCACCCCTCCACTTT.